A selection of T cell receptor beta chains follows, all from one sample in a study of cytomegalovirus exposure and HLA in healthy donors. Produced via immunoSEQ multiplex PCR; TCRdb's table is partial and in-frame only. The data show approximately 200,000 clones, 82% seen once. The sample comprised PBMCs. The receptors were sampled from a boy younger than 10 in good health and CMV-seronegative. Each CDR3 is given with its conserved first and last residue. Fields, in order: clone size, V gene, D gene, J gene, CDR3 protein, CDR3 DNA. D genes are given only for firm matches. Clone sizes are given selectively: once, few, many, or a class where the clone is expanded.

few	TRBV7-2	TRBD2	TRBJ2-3	CASSLGASGGSDTQYF	TGTGCCAGCAGCTTAGGCGCTAGCGGGGGCTCAGATACGCAGTATTTT
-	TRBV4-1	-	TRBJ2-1	CASRRPGVSNEQFF	TGCGCCAGCCGAAGGCCAGGGGTAAGCAATGAGCAGTTCTTC
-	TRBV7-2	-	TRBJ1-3	CASSLYFSGNTIYF	TGTGCCAGCAGCTTATATTTCTCTGGAAACACCATATATTTT
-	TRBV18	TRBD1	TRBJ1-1	CASSWTGRIEAFF	TGTGCCAGCTCATGGACAGGGAGGATTGAAGCTTTCTTT
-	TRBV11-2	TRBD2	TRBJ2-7	CASSLYQASGGLGEQYF	TGTGCCAGCAGCTTATATCAGGCTAGCGGGGGTCTGGGCGAGCAGTACTTC
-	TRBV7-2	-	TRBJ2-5	CASSLSGARETQYF	TGTGCCAGCAGCTTATCAGGGGCTAGGGAGACCCAGTACTTC
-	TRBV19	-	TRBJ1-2	CASRAGGAIYGYTF	TGTGCCAGTAGGGCGGGGGGCGCGATCTATGGCTACACCTTC
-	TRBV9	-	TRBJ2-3	CASSVAEDPRGDTQYF	TGTGCCAGCAGCGTAGCTGAAGATCCTCGGGGAGATACGCAGTATTTT
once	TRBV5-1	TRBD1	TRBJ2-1	CASSLAPPRTGDYEQFF	TGCGCCAGCAGCTTGGCCCCCCCGAGGACAGGGGATTATGAGCAGTTCTTC
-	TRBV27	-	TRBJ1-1	CASTPWGGTEAFF	TGTGCCAGCACTCCTTGGGGAGGAACTGAAGCTTTCTTT
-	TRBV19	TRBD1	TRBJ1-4	CASSGTATYEKLFF	TGTGCCAGTAGTGGGACAGCGACATATGAAAAACTGTTTTTT
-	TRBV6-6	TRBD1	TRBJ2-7	CASSPSTGADSYEQYF	TGTGCCAGCAGCCCATCGACAGGGGCGGACTCCTACGAGCAGTACTTC
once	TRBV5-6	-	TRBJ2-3	CASSLPGGPTDTQYF	TGTGCCAGCAGCTTGCCGGGGGGCCCCACAGATACGCAGTATTTT
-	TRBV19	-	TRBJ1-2	CASRGTPNSYGYTF	TGTGCCAGTAGGGGGACACCGAACTCCTATGGCTACACCTTC
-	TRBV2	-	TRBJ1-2	CASSDAGAGGYTF	TGTGCCAGCAGTGATGCGGGGGCGGGTGGCTACACCTTC
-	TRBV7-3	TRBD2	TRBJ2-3	CASSLNAGGGTDTQYF	TGTGCCAGCAGCTTAAACGCGGGGGGAGGCACAGATACGCAGTATTTT
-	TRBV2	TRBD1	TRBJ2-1	CASSRQGVNNEQFF	TGTGCCAGCAGTAGACAGGGAGTCAACAATGAGCAGTTCTTC
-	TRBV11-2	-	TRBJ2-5	CASSPGGQETQYF	TGTGCCAGCAGCCCTGGGGGGCAAGAGACCCAGTACTTC
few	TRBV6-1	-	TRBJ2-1	CASSEDRVRGFF	TGTGCCAGCAGTGAAGACCGGGTCAGGGGGTTCTTC
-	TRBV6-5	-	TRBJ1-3	CASSYDRLSGNTIYF	TGTGCCAGCAGCTATGACAGGCTCTCTGGAAACACCATATATTTT
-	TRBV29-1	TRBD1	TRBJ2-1	CSGLTGVQFF	TGCAGCGGATTGACAGGGGTACAGTTCTTC
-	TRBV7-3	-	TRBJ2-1	CASSFSGSSYNEQFF	TGTGCCAGCAGCTTTTCCGGGAGCTCCTACAATGAGCAGTTCTTC
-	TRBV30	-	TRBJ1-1	CAWSVLQGAFF	TGTGCCTGGAGTGTGCTACAGGGAGCTTTCTTT
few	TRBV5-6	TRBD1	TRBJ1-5	CASSDRQGGNQPQHF	TGTGCCAGCAGCGATCGACAGGGAGGCAATCAGCCCCAGCATTTT
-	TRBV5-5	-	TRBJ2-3	CASSFYGDSTDTQYF	TGTGCCAGCAGCTTTTACGGGGACTCTACAGATACGCAGTATTTT
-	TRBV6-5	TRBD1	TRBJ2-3	CASSSTGGGQDTQYF	TGTGCCAGCAGTTCGACAGGGGGCGGGCAGGATACGCAGTATTTT
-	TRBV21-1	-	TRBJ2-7	CASSKVPRVERVSYEQYF	TGTGCCAGCAGCAAAGTCCCCCGGGTGGAGAGGGTATCCTACGAGCAGTACTTC
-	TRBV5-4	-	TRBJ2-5	CASSQGGATQYF	TGTGCCAGCAGCCAGGGTGGGGCGACCCAGTACTTC
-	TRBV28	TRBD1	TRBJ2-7	CASNSQGFEQYF	TGTGCCAGCAATTCACAGGGGTTCGAGCAGTACTTC
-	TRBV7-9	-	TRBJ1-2	CASSRYLGVVSGYTF	TGTGCCAGCAGCCGATACCTAGGCGTGGTGAGTGGCTACACCTTC
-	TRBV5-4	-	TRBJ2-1	CASTQGGGQYNEQFF	TGTGCCAGTACCCAAGGAGGGGGCCAGTACAATGAGCAGTTCTTC
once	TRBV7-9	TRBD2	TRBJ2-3	CASSRKLAGGSTDTQYF	TGTGCCAGCAGCAGAAAACTAGCGGGGGGGAGCACAGATACGCAGTATTTT
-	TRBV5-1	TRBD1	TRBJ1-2	CASSLTQGATQGYGYTF	TGCGCCAGCAGCTTGACGCAGGGGGCGACCCAGGGCTATGGCTACACCTTC
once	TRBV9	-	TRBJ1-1	CASSVGHRAEAFF	TGTGCCAGCAGCGTAGGGCACAGGGCCGAAGCTTTCTTT
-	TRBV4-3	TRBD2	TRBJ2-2	CASSQGTSAYTGELFF	TGCGCCAGCAGCCAAGGGACTAGTGCATACACCGGGGAGCTGTTTTTT
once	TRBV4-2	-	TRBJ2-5	CASSPQTRERGETQYF	TGTGCCAGCAGCCCCCAGACCCGGGAGAGAGGGGAGACCCAGTACTTC
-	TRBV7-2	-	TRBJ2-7	CASRMVSTGNYEQYF	TGTGCCAGCAGAATGGTGTCCACAGGGAACTACGAGCAGTACTTC
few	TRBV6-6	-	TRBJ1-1	CASRNTEAFF	TGTGCCAGCCGGAACACTGAAGCTTTCTTT
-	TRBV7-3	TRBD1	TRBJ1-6	CASSLWGDRSSPLHF	TGTGCCAGCAGCTTATGGGGGGACAGGAGTTCACCCCTCCACTTT